The clone carrying this TCR beta chain was seen many times. TCRdb passed the RT-PCR reads through MiXCR, listing each CDR3 protein once. The top ten hold 2.5% to 3.5% of the sample, which has under 200,000 distinct CDR3 sequences, approximately 31% seen once. This sample was included in a study of patients and donors after allogeneic stem cell transplantation. V was clipped by 7 bases and J by 8 bases; unmatched bases: 10. The CDR3 is made up of 13 amino acids. CDR1 and CDR2 from the germline V gene are SGHTA and FQGNSA. The sequenced material came from blood, either unsorted or a sorted T cell fraction (not recorded which). The clonotype was recovered from a human donor who was either an allogeneic HSCT recipient or a stem cell or donor lymphocyte infusion donor (not recorded which). It is not recorded whose cells these are; they may come from a transplant donor. V gene TRBV7-2 combines with J gene TRBJ1-2, with 7 bases matching TRBD1. The CDR3 here is CASTLRGREGYTF. The CDR3 nucleotides are TGTGCCAGCACCCTAAGGGGGCGCGAGGGCTACACCTTC. The variable domain in full, with the rest retrieved from reference TRBV7-2 and TRBJ1-2, is GAGVSQSPSNKVTEKGKDVELRCDPISGHTALYWYRQSLGQGLEFLIYFQGNSAPDKSGLPSDRFSAERTGGSVSTLTIQRTQQEDSAVYLCASTLRGREGYTFGSGTRLTVV.